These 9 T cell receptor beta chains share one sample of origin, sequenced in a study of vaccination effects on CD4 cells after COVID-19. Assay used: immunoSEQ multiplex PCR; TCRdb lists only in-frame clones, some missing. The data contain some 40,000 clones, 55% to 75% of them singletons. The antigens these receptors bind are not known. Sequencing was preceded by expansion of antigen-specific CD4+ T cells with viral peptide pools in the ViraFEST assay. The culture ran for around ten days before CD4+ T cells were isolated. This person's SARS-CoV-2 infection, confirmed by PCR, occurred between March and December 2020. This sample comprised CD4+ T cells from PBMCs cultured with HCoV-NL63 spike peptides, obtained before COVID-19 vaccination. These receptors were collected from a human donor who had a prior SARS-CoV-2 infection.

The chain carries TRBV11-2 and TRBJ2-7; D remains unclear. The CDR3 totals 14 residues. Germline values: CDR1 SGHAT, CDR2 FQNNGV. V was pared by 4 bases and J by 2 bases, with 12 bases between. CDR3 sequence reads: CASSSAVGPYEQYF. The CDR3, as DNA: TGTGCCAGCAGCTCAGCCGTTGGCCCCTACGAGCAGTACTTC.

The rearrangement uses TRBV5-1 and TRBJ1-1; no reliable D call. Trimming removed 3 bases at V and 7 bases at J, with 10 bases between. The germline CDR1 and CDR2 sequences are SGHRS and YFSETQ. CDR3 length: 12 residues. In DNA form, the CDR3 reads TGCGCCAGCAGCTCCTACGGCTATGAAGCTTTCTTT. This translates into CASSSYGYEAFF.

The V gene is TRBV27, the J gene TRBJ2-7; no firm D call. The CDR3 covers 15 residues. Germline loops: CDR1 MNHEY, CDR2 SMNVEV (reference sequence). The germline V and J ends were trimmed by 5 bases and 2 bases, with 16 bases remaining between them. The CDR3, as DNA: TGTGCCAGCAGTGCCGCCCTACCGATCCCCTACGAGCAGTACTTC. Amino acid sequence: CASSAALPIPYEQYF.

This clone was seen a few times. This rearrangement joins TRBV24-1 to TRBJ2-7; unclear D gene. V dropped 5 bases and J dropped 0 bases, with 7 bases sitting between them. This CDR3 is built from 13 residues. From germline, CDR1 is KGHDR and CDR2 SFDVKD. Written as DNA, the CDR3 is TGTGCCACCAGTGCGGTTGACTCCTACGAGCAGTACTTC. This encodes CATSAVDSYEQYF.

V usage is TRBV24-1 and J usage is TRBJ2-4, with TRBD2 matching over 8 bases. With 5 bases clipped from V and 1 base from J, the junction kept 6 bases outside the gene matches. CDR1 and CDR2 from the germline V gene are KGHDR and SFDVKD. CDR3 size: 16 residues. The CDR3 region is CATSAGGRRAKNIQYF. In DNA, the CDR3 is TGTGCCACCAGTGCGGGGGGGCGAAGGGCCAAAAACATTCAGTACTTC.

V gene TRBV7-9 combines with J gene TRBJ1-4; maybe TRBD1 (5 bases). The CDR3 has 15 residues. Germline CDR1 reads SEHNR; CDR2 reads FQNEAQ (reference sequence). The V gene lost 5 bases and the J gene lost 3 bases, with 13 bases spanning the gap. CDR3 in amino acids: CASSPGDGPNEKLFF. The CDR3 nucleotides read TGTGCCAGCAGCCCTGGGGACGGGCCTAATGAAAAACTGTTTTTT. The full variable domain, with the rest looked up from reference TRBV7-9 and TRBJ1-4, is DTGVSQNPRHKITKRGQNVTFRCDPISEHNRLYWYRQTLGQGPEFLTYFQNEAQLEKSRLLSDRFSAERPKGSFSTLEIQRTEQGDSAMYLCASSPGDGPNEKLFFGSGTQLSVL.

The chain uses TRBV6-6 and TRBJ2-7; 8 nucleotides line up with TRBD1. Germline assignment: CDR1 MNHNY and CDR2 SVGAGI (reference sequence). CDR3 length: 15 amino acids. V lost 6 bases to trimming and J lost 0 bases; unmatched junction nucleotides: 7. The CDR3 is CASRSGGRSSYEQYF. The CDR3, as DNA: TGTGCCAGCAGATCAGGGGGCCGGAGCTCCTACGAGCAGTACTTC.

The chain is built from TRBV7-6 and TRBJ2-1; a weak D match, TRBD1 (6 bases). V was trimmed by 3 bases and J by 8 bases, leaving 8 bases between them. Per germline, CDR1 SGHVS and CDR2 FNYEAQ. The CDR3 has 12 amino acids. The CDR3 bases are TGTGCCAGCAGCTTGGGGGCCCATGAGCAGTTCTTC. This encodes CASSLGAHEQFF.

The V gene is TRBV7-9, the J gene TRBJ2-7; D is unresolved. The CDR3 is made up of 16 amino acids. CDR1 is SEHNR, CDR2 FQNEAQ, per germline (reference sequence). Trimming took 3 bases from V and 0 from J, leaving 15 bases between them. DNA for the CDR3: TGTGCCAGCAGCTTCGGTTACTGGCAGAACTCCTACGAGCAGTACTTC. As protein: CASSFGYWQNSYEQYF.